Listed here are 3 T cell receptor beta chains from one sample, sequenced in a study of blood T cell repertoires in COVID-19. Libraries were prepared by immunoSEQ multiplex PCR; TCRdb keeps only in-frame clonotypes and omits some of them. The data hold approximately 140,000 clones, with roughly 88% observed a single time. The source material was peripheral blood. The receptors were sampled from a woman aged 55-70 years with COVID-19, enrolled during active disease.

The rearrangement links TRBV6-2 or TRBV6-3 to TRBJ2-5, with D possibly TRBD1 on 5 matching bases. Germline V gene lookup returns CDR1 MNHEY and CDR2 SVGEGT. CDR3 length: 14 residues. Trimming stripped 5 bases from V and 2 bases from J, with 12 bases between. CDR3 sequence (DNA): TGTGCCAGCAGTCGACAGCTGGCTCAAGAGACCCAGTACTTC. Its translation: CASSRQLAQETQYF.

V gene TRBV23-1 combines with J gene TRBJ2-3; D perhaps matches TRBD2 (6 bases). TRBV23-1 is reported as an ORF; its role is uncertain. V lost 0 bases and J lost 4, with 17 bases in between. The CDR3 has 17 residues. The CDR3 sequence is CASSQSHSYWGADTQYF. As DNA, the CDR3 is TGCGCCAGCAGTCAATCGCACAGCTATTGGGGGGCAGATACGCAGTATTTT.

The chain carries TRBV4-1 and TRBJ2-7; 11 bases map to TRBD1. The germline gives CDR1 MGHRA, CDR2 YSYEKL. Trimming removed 1 base from V and 2 bases from J; junction bases left unmatched: 10. The CDR3 length is 18 residues. CDR3 DNA: TGCGCCAGCAGCCAAGGCGCTTCGTGGGGACAGGGGGCCTACGAGCAGTACTTC. This encodes CASSQGASWGQGAYEQYF.